This TCR beta chain was captured by sequencing in a study of PD-L1 blockade in urothelial cancer. Germline trimming cut 4 bases from V and 4 bases from J; bases unmatched to any gene: 7. The germline CDR1 and CDR2 sequences are LGHNA and YSLEER. This CDR3 spans 15 amino acids. Peripheral blood mononuclear cells were collected from every patient before and during treatment, yielding between 1 and 8 samples per patient. Repertoires were generated with immunoSEQ multiplex PCR, while TCRdb's copy carries only in-frame clones and drops some. The sample gives about 42,000 clones, approximately 80% of which show up once; approximately 2.9% is in the top ten.

The sequences come from PBMCs, collected around atezolizumab (anti-PD-L1) treatment. V and J are TRBV4-3 and TRBJ1-1, with 9 bases fitting TRBD1. The receptor was isolated from a man aged 65 to 85 with urothelial cancer. CDR3 nucleotides: TGCGCCAGCAGCCGCACCGGGACAGGGATCACTGAAGCTTTCTTT. Its protein product is CASSRTGTGITEAFF.